A single sample gave rise to the 5 T cell receptor beta chains below, sequenced in a study of blood T cells in healthy people across ages. A second PCR, run for about 6 to 12 cycles, used a sample-barcoded 5' primer plus a J-beta primer mix. TCRdb reanalysed the 5' RACE reads using MiXCR and keeps one entry per CDR3 protein. This repertoire shows 800,000 to 950,000 distinct CDR3 sequences, roughly 29% found once; its top ten account for 10% to 13%. The data also belong to a second study, concerning T cells of mothers and their children.

What was sequenced was blood. These TCRs come from a woman between 40 and 50 years old in good health.

On this clonotype itself: Sequence at one end of the junction differs from germline and may be a read error. The genes are TRBV5-1 and TRBJ1-1, with D unclear. The CDR3 totals 14 residues. Germline loops: CDR1 SGHRS, CDR2 YFSETQ. CDR3 nucleotide sequence: TGCGCCAGTAGCTTAGGGCAGGTCGGCACTGAAGCTTTCTTT. Translating it yields CASSLGQVGTEAFF.

The V and J genes are TRBV6-4 and TRBJ2-3, with D tentatively TRBD1 or TRBD2 (7 bases each). Germline CDR1 MRHNA, CDR2 SNTAGT. Deletions cut 6 bases from V and 4 bases from J, with 23 bases between. This CDR3 has 17 residues. The CDR3 is CASRANRGGSGADTQYF. The DNA for the CDR3 is TGTGCCAGCAGAGCGAACAGGGGCGGGAGTGGAGCAGATACGCAGTATTTT.

This clonotype was picked up many times. The chain has TRBV15 and TRBJ2-3; TRBD2 aligns across 8 bases. The germline gives CDR1 LNHNV, CDR2 YYDKDF (reference sequence). The CDR3 length is 17 residues. Germline trimming cut 0 bases from V and 5 bases from J; bases unmatched to any gene: 10. The CDR3 loop is CATSRDAGGSYGDTQYF. In DNA form, the CDR3 reads TGTGCCACCAGCAGAGATGCGGGGGGCTCTTACGGAGATACGCAGTATTTT.

This clonotype was recorded many times. V usage is TRBV12-3 or TRBV12-4 and J usage is TRBJ2-5, with D possibly matching TRBD2 (6 bases). Trimming left V 5 bases short and J 6 bases short, with 7 bases between. This CDR3 contains 11 residues. CDR3 nucleotide sequence: TGTGCCAGCAGTGGGGGGAAGACCCAGTACTTC. This codes for CASSGGKTQYF.

The sample holds a few counts of this clonotype. The rearrangement joins TRBV7-6 to TRBJ1-6; 9 bases match TRBD1. CDR1 and CDR2 from the germline V gene are SGHVS and FNYEAQ. The CDR3 is 14 residues long. J lost 10 bases, V lost 5 bases, and 6 bases had no gene match. CDR3 sequence reads: CASSRTGEFSPLHF. The CDR3 DNA sequence: TGTGCCAGCAGCCGGACAGGGGAATTCTCACCCCTCCACTTT.